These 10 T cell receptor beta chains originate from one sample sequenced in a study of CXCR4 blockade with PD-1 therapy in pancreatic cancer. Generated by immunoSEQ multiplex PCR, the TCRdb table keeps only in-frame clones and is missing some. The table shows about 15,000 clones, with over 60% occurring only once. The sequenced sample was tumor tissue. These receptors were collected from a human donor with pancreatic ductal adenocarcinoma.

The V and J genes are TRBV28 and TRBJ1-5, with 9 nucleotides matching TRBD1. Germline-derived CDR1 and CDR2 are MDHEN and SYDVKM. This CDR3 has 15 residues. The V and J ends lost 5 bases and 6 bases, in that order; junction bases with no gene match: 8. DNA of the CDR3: TGTGCCAGCAGTACCCGGACAGGGGTTGGTCAGCCCCAGCATTTT. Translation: CASSTRTGVGQPQHF.

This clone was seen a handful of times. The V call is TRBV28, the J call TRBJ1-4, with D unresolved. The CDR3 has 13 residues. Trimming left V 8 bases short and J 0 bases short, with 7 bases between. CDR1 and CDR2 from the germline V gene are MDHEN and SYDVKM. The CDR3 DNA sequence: TGTGCCAGCGAAGATGCAACTAATGAAAAACTGTTTTTT. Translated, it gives CASEDATNEKLFF.

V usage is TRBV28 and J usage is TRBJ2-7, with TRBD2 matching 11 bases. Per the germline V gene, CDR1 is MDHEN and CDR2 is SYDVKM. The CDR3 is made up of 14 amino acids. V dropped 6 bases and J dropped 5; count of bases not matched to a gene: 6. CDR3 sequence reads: CASSLLAGVNEQYF. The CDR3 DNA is TGTGCCAGCAGCCTACTAGCGGGAGTGAACGAGCAGTACTTC.

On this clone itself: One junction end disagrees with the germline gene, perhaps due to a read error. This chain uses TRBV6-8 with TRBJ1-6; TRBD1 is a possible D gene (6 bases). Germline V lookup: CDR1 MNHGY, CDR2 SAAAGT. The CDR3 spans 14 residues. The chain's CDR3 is CAISAAGDNSPLHF. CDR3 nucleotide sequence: TGTGCCATCAGTGCGGCAGGGGATAATTCACCCCTCCACTTT.

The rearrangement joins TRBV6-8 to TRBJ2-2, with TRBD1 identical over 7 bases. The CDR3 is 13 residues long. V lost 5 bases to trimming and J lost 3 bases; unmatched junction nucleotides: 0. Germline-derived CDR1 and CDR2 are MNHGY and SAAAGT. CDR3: CASSDRDTGELFF. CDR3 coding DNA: TGTGCCAGCAGTGACAGGGACACCGGGGAGCTGTTTTTT.

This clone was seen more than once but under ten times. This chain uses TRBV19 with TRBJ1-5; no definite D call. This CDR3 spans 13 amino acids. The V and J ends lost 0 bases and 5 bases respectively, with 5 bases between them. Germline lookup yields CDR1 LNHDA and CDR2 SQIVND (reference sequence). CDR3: CASSIDSDQPQHF. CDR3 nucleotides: TGTGCCAGTAGTATAGACAGCGATCAGCCCCAGCATTTT.

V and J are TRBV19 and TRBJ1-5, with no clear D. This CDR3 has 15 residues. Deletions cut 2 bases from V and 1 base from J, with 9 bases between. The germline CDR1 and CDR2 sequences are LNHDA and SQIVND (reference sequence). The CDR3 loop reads CASSILEKSNQPQHF. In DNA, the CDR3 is TGTGCCAGTAGTATACTTGAGAAGAGCAATCAGCCCCAGCATTTT.

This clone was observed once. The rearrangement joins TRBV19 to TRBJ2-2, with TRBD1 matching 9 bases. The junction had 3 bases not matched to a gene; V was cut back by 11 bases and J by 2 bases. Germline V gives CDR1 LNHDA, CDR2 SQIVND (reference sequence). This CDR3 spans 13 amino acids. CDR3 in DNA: TGTGCCTCGGGACAGGGAAACACCGGGGAGCTGTTTTTT. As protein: CASGQGNTGELFF.

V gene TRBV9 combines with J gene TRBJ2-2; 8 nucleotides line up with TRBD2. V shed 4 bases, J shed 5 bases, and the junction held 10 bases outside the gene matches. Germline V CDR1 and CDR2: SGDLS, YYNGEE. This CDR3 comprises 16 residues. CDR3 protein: CASSLRPTSETGELFF. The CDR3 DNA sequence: TGTGCCAGCAGCCTAAGACCGACTAGCGAGACCGGGGAGCTGTTTTTT.

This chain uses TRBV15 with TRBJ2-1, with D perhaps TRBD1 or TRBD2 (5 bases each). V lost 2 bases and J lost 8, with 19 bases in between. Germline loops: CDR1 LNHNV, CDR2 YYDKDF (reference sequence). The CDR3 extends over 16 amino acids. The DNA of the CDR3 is TGTGCCACCAGCAGATCAATGGGGACCGACCAGCATGAGCAGTTCTTC. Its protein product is CATSRSMGTDQHEQFF. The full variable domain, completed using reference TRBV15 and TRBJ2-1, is DAMVIQNPRYQVTQFGKPVTLSCSQTLNHNVMYWYQQKSSQAPKLLFHYYDKDFNNEADTPDNFQSRRPNTSFCFLDIRSPGLGDTAMYLCATSRSMGTDQHEQFFGPGTRLTVL.